Presented here are 24 T cell receptor beta chains from one specimen sequenced in a study of blood T cells in healthy people across ages. For the second PCR, which ran for about 6 to 12 cycles, a sample-barcoded 5' primer and a J-beta primer mix were used. TCRdb re-derived calls from the 5' RACE reads in MiXCR, one entry per CDR3 protein. The repertoire has 1.8 million or so distinct CDR3 sequences, about 39% of them found once; the top ten carry about 23%. Sequencing was performed on blood. The source of these receptors is a human donor in good health.

This chain connects TRBV10-3 to TRBJ2-3; D may be TRBD2 (5 bases). Germline CDR1 is ENHRY and CDR2 is SYGVKD. The germline V and J ends were trimmed by 6 bases and 7 bases, with 8 bases remaining between them. This CDR3 is built from 11 residues. The CDR3 region is CAIRSGNTQYF. The CDR3 nucleotides read TGTGCCATCAGATCGGGAAATACGCAGTATTTT.

This clonotype turned up a few times. V usage is TRBV3-1 and J usage is TRBJ2-7; D ambiguous. The CDR3 is 15 residues long. Trimming removed 4 bases from V and 2 bases from J, with 15 bases in between. Germline CDR1 LGHDT, CDR2 YNNKEL (reference sequence). The CDR3 sequence is CASSLGFNGPYEQYF. The DNA for the CDR3 is TGTGCCAGCAGCCTAGGCTTTAATGGTCCCTACGAGCAGTACTTC.

The V call is TRBV20-1, the J call TRBJ2-3; weak D call: TRBD1 (6 bases). V dropped 6 bases and J dropped 0 bases, with 13 bases sitting between them. The V gene's germline CDR1 is DFQATT and CDR2 SNEGSKA (reference sequence). The CDR3 spans 14 residues. The CDR3 nucleotides read TGCAGTGCAGGGGGTGGGTGGAGCACAGATACGCAGTATTTT. Translating it yields CSAGGGWSTDTQYF.

The genes are TRBV13 and TRBJ1-2, with a tentative D call TRBD1 (6 bases). Per germline, CDR1 PRHDT and CDR2 FYEKMQ (reference sequence). The V end lost 0 bases, the J end lost 2 bases, and 10 bases lay between the germline ends. The CDR3 runs 15 residues. DNA of the CDR3: TGTGCCAGCAGCTTAGGCAGGGGATCCAACTATGGCTACACCTTC. Translating it yields CASSLGRGSNYGYTF.

The CDR3 sequence is CASSREGAGYGYTF. CDR3 in DNA: TGCGCCAGCAGCCGGGAAGGTGCTGGCTATGGCTACACCTTC. The genes are TRBV4-3 and TRBJ1-2; the D is unclear. V lost 4 bases to trimming and J lost 4 bases, with 13 bases between them. The CDR3 spans 14 residues. CDR1 is LGHNA and CDR2 is YSLEER in the germline V gene.

V is TRBV7-9 and J is TRBJ1-1; TRBD1 aligns across 9 bases. Trimming took 5 bases from V and 3 from J; bases not matched to a gene: 7. The CDR3 runs 15 residues. The V gene's germline CDR1 is SEHNR and CDR2 FQNEAQ (reference sequence). The DNA of the CDR3 is TGTGCCAGCAGCGAAGGACAGGGGAGTCACACTGAAGCTTTCTTT. This codes for CASSEGQGSHTEAFF.

This clonotype was detected only a few times. The junction does not match germline at one end; this may be a read error. The chain uses TRBV11-2 and TRBJ2-3, with 10 bases fitting TRBD2. Germline V lookup: CDR1 SGHAT, CDR2 FQNNGV. CDR3 length: 17 residues. As DNA, the CDR3 is TGTGCCAGCAGCCTAACTAGCGGGGAGTATGGCACGGATACGCAGTATTTT. It codes for CASSLTSGEYGTDTQYF.

The V gene is TRBV7-2, the J gene TRBJ2-1; no definite D call. The V end was cut by 1 base, the J end by 8 bases, with 18 bases between. The CDR3 runs 16 residues. Per germline, CDR1 SGHTA and CDR2 FQGNSA. Here the CDR3 DNA reads TGTGCCAGCAGCTTAGTTGTCTTAGTGGGAAAGGATGAGCAGTTCTTC. Protein product: CASSLVVLVGKDEQFF.

This clonotype came up once. V is TRBV7-2 and J is TRBJ1-4; maybe TRBD1 (5 bases). The CDR3 has 15 amino acids. V lost 5 bases and J lost 4, with 14 bases in between. Germline V gene sequence: CDR1 SGHTA, CDR2 FQGNSA. DNA of the CDR3: TGTGCCAGCAGCCTGACGGGACTTCATAATGAAAAACTGTTTTTT. Translation gives CASSLTGLHNEKLFF.

This chain connects TRBV29-1 to TRBJ2-5, with no clear D. The J call may be wrong; the DNA end is better matched by TRBJ2-1. Germline CDR1 is SQVTM and CDR2 is ANQGSEA. The CDR3 has 11 residues. Written as DNA, the CDR3 is TGCAGCGTTGTTGGGGTAGAGACCCAGTTCTTC. Protein: CSVVGVETQFF.

The chain has TRBV20-1 and TRBJ1-4; 12 bases are a match to TRBD1. Germline V lookup: CDR1 DFQATT, CDR2 SNEGSKA (reference sequence). V shed 8 bases, J shed 10 bases, and the junction held 5 bases outside the gene matches. CDR3 length equals 12 residues. The CDR3 DNA reads TGCAGTCCCGGGACAGGGGGCGGAAAACTGTTTTTT. Its translation: CSPGTGGGKLFF.

This chain uses TRBV6-5 with TRBJ2-1; 8 bases align to TRBD2. V was pared by 5 bases and J by 4 bases, with 7 bases of the junction left unmatched. CDR1 and CDR2 from the germline V gene are MNHEY and SVGAGI. The CDR3 covers 15 residues. The CDR3 DNA reads as TGTGCCAGCAGTCCGGCGGGGGGCCTGTACAATGAGCAGTTCTTC. As protein: CASSPAGGLYNEQFF.

V gene TRBV6-2 or TRBV6-3 combines with J gene TRBJ2-1, with 8 bases lining up with TRBD1. Germline V gene sequence: CDR1 MNHEY, CDR2 SVGEGT. V shed 2 bases and J 6 bases; nucleotides not matched to a gene: 9. The CDR3 contains 16 residues. CDR3 sequence (DNA): TGTGCCAGCAGTTACAGAGGGCAGGGGGCATTCAATGAGCAGTTCTTC. Translating gives CASSYRGQGAFNEQFF.

The chain uses TRBV28 and TRBJ1-3, with a possible D match to TRBD1 (5 bases). The V gene's germline CDR1 is MDHEN and CDR2 SYDVKM. The V and J ends lost 7 bases and 1 base respectively, with 11 bases between them. The length of the CDR3 is 14 residues. The CDR3 DNA sequence: TGTGCCAGCACCAGGGAGGAGTCTGGAAACACCATATATTTT. It yields the protein CASTREESGNTIYF.

J is TRBJ1-3 and V is TRBV25-1; D might be TRBD1 (5 bases). The CDR3 sequence is 17 residues long. Germline-derived CDR1 and CDR2 are MGHDK and SYGVNS. V was clipped by 2 bases and J by 4 bases, with 18 bases between them. The CDR3 here is CASSEVGRRTRGNTIYF. In DNA, the CDR3 is TGTGCCAGCAGTGAAGTGGGACGACGGACGAGGGGAAACACCATATATTTT.

A few counts support this clonotype. The V gene is TRBV5-1, the J gene TRBJ2-7, with D tentatively TRBD2 (6 bases). Per the germline V gene, CDR1 is SGHRS and CDR2 is YFSETQ. V lost 8 bases to trimming and J lost 5 bases, with 17 bases between them. This CDR3 region has 13 residues. This CDR3 is CASGGGSGNEQYF. As DNA, the CDR3 is TGCGCCAGTGGGGGAGGATCAGGGAACGAGCAGTACTTC.

This clonotype has ten or more counts. The DNA for the CDR3 is TGTGCCAGCAGCCCCACCCCAGGGGCAGGGGCCAACGTCCTGACTTTC. Translating gives CASSPTPGAGANVLTF. The chain joins TRBV9 to TRBJ2-6; TRBD1 might be the D (6 bases). There are 16 residues in the CDR3. The V gene lost 4 bases and the J gene lost 4 bases, with 15 bases spanning the gap. Germline assignment: CDR1 SGDLS and CDR2 YYNGEE.

A note on this clonotype: The junction and the germline gene differ at one end; a read error may be behind it. V and J are TRBV10-3 and TRBJ2-3, with TRBD2 as a possible D gene (7 bases). CDR3 length: 14 residues. Germline V lookup: CDR1 ENHRY, CDR2 SYGVKD. CDR3 protein: CASWGGGELDTQYF. The CDR3 bases are TGTGCCAGCTGGGGCGGGGGCGAGTTAGATACACAGTATTTT.

This clonotype has just a few counts. This chain links TRBV28 with TRBJ2-3, with 9 nucleotides matching TRBD2. CDR1 and CDR2 (germline): MDHEN, SYDVKM. The length of the CDR3 is 12 residues. The J segment lost 13 bases and the V segment lost 5 bases, leaving 7 bases of the junction unmatched. The CDR3 region has the DNA TGTGCCAGCAGTGACTCCGGGACTAGCAAGTATTTT. It is translated as CASSDSGTSKYF.

The chain carries TRBV29-1 and TRBJ1-2; tentative D call: TRBD1 (6 bases). V lost 3 bases and J lost 5, with 16 bases in between. The germline gives CDR1 SQVTM, CDR2 ANQGSEA. The CDR3 runs 14 residues. CDR3 DNA: TGCAGCGTTGATTTCTTGGGGGCAGAGTATGGCTACACCTTC. This gives the protein CSVDFLGAEYGYTF.

The chain is built from TRBV7-2 and TRBJ1-4; D remains ambiguous. The germline V and J ends were trimmed by 6 bases and 2 bases, with 13 bases remaining between them. The CDR3 runs to 15 residues. Germline V gene data show CDR1 as SGHTA and CDR2 as FQGNSA. Here the CDR3 reads CASSGGSVTNEKLFF. CDR3 nucleotides: TGTGCCAGCAGTGGAGGCTCGGTGACTAATGAAAAACTGTTTTTT.

V usage is TRBV7-2 and J usage is TRBJ2-5; 8 positions agree with TRBD2. The CDR3 runs to 17 residues. Trimming cost V 0 bases and J 1 base; bases outside gene matches: 7. The V gene's germline CDR1 is SGHTA and CDR2 FQGNSA. The CDR3 protein is CASSLAPPSGGQETQYF. The CDR3 DNA reads TGTGCCAGCAGCTTAGCCCCGCCAAGCGGGGGCCAAGAGACCCAGTACTTC.

The chain combines TRBV14 with TRBJ2-1, with D maybe TRBD2 (5 bases). CDR1 SGHDN and CDR2 FVKESK come from the germline V gene. V lost 4 bases to trimming and J lost 4 bases, with 11 bases between them. This CDR3 comprises 14 residues. This CDR3 reads CASSRVTGYNEQFF. In nucleotides, the CDR3 is TGTGCCAGCAGCCGAGTTACGGGGTACAATGAGCAGTTCTTC.

The rearrangement joins TRBV9 to TRBJ2-5; 8 nucleotides align to TRBD2. The CDR3 extends over 15 amino acids. Germline V CDR1 and CDR2: SGDLS, YYNGEE. Trimming removed 3 bases from V and 5 bases from J; junction bases left unmatched: 9. CDR3 coding DNA: TGTGCCAGCAGCGCCGGCGGGGGGCCCGGGGAGACCCAGTACTTC. Translating it yields CASSAGGGPGETQYF.